The clone carrying this T cell receptor (beta chain) was detected many times. Using its own MiXCR run on the RT-PCR reads, TCRdb lists one record per CDR3 protein. The table lists over 650,000 distinct CDR3 sequences, under 20% of them singletons. This entry is derived from a study of response to subunit inactivated influenza vaccine. Germline CDR1 DFQATT, CDR2 SNEGSKA (reference sequence). The CDR3 has 14 residues. With 4 bases removed from V and 1 base from J, the gap between germline ends came to 13 bases. Sequencing used PBMCs from blood, obtained 5 to 6 days after vaccination. The gene calls are TRBV20-1 and TRBJ2-5; no definite D call. The clonotype originates from a man aged 45-60 years who received an inactivated influenza vaccine. CDR3 coding DNA: TGCAGTGCTAAGGGATACGGTCTCCAAGAGACCCAGTACTTC. Its protein product is CSAKGYGLQETQYF.